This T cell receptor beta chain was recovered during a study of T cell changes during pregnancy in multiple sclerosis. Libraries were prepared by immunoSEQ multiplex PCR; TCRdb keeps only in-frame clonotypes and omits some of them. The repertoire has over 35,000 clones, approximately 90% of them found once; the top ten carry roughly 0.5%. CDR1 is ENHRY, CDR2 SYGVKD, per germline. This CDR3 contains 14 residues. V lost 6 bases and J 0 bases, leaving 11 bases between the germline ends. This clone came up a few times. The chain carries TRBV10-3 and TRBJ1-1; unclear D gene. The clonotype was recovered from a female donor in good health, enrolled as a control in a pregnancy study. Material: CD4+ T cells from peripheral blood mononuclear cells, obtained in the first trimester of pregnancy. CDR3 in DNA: TGTGCCATCAGGACGGACTATATGAACACTGAAGCTTTCTTT. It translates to CAIRTDYMNTEAFF.